One and the same sample provided the 20 T cell receptor beta chains below, sequenced in a study of blood T cell repertoires in COVID-19. Some clones are missing from TCRdb's copy, which holds only in-frame ones; the method was immunoSEQ multiplex PCR. This sample has 200,000 or so clones; 60% to 85% occur once, and the top ten carry roughly 17%. Sequencing was carried out using peripheral blood. The receptor set was obtained from a man between 60 and 70 years old with active or convalescent COVID-19.

The CDR3 reads CASSPGNRGYGYTF. CDR3 nucleotide sequence: TGTGCCAGCAGCCCGGGGAACAGGGGGTATGGCTACACCTTC. The chain has TRBV11-2 and TRBJ1-2; 8 bases agree with TRBD1. Trimming took 5 bases from V and 5 from J; bases not matched to a gene: 7. Per germline, CDR1 SGHAT and CDR2 FQNNGV. This CDR3 has 14 amino acids.

The rearrangement uses TRBV28 and TRBJ2-5, with TRBD1 as a possible D gene (6 bases). The germline V gene has CDR1 MDHEN and CDR2 SYDVKM. The CDR3 contains 10 residues. V gave up 10 bases and J gave up 5 bases, with 8 bases separating them. The CDR3 DNA follows: TGTGCCACCCAGGGGGAGACCCAGTACTTC. The encoded protein is CATQGETQYF.

V usage is TRBV5-1 and J usage is TRBJ2-3, with TRBD2 as a possible D gene (6 bases). The CDR3 is 16 amino acids. V lost 2 bases and J lost 0, with 13 bases in between. Germline CDR1 and CDR2: SGHRS and YFSETQ. The CDR3 protein is CASSLKRVASTDTQYF. CDR3 nucleotides: TGCGCCAGCAGCTTAAAGCGGGTGGCGAGCACAGATACGCAGTATTTT.

The chain has TRBV7-2 and TRBJ2-3; weak D call: TRBD1 (6 bases). The CDR3 is made up of 13 amino acids. Deletions cut 5 bases from V and 6 bases from J, with 12 bases between. Germline V gives CDR1 SGHTA, CDR2 FQGNSA. The CDR3 DNA reads as TGTGCCAGCAGCAACCGACAGGTGGATACGCAGTATTTT. Its translation is CASSNRQVDTQYF.

CDR3 loop: CASSLGTSGTSGEQYF. The CDR3 coding sequence is TGTGCCAGCAGCTTGGGGACTAGCGGGACCTCCGGCGAGCAGTACTTC. The chain is built from TRBV5-6 and TRBJ2-7, with TRBD2 identical over 12 bases. Germline-derived CDR1 and CDR2 are SGHDT and YYEEEE. The J segment lost 6 bases and the V segment lost 0 bases, leaving 7 bases of the junction unmatched. The CDR3 has 16 amino acids.

This clone was detected only once. V is TRBV11-2 and J is TRBJ2-5; 7 nucleotides align to TRBD1. The junction had 4 bases not matched to a gene; V was cut back by 5 bases and J by 1 base. Germline CDR1 reads SGHAT; CDR2 reads FQNNGV. The CDR3 consists of 14 residues. CDR3 residues: CASSGDSFQETQYF. The CDR3 DNA sequence: TGTGCCAGCAGCGGGGACAGCTTCCAAGAGACCCAGTACTTC.

V is TRBV4-1 and J is TRBJ2-7; TRBD2 agrees at 14 bases. CDR1 and CDR2 from the germline V gene are MGHRA and YSYEKL. V was clipped by 4 bases and J by 2 bases; unmatched bases: 1. This CDR3 contains 15 residues. CDR3 DNA sequence: TGCGCCAGCAGCCCGGGACTAGCGGGAGCCTACGAGCAGTACTTC. It specifies CASSPGLAGAYEQYF.

This sequence joins TRBV4-2 and TRBJ2-1; maybe TRBD2 (6 bases). The ends were cut back, 1 base at V and 7 bases at J, with 11 bases in the middle. CDR1 and CDR2 from the germline V gene are LGHNA and YNFKEQ. The CDR3 runs 14 residues. As DNA, the CDR3 is TGTGCCAGCAGCCAAGGGGGCGCGGGAAATGAGCAGTTCTTC. This sequence encodes CASSQGGAGNEQFF.

The chain joins TRBV3-1 (or the pseudogene TRBV3-2) to TRBJ1-1; 12 bases match TRBD1. With V trimmed by 4 bases and J by 5 bases, 5 bases remained unmatched. CDR3 length equals 15 residues. Germline V gene sequence: CDR1 LGHDT, CDR2 YNNKEL (reference sequence). CDR3 sequence reads: CASSLGTGGRTEAFF. For the CDR3, the DNA is TGTGCCAGCAGCCTTGGGACAGGGGGCAGGACTGAAGCTTTCTTT.

The chain carries TRBV7-8 and TRBJ2-7; perhaps TRBD2 as D (6 bases). The ends were cut back, 1 base at V and 4 bases at J, with 14 bases in the middle. CDR3 length equals 15 residues. In germline, CDR1 is SGHVS, CDR2 FQNEAQ. The CDR3 coding sequence is TGTGCCAGCAGCTTAGGGTTTTCGGGGAGGTACGAGCAGTACTTC. Residues: CASSLGFSGRYEQYF.

The chain couples TRBV5-1 to TRBJ2-7; 8 bases agree with TRBD2. Germline V gene sequence: CDR1 SGHRS, CDR2 YFSETQ. V was clipped by 4 bases and J by 3 bases; unmatched bases: 6. The CDR3 is 14 amino acids. The CDR3 sequence: CASSVGLEIYEQYF. Here the CDR3 DNA reads TGCGCCAGCAGCGTGGGACTAGAGATCTACGAGCAGTACTTC.

The chain joins TRBV28 to TRBJ1-1; D is unclear. This CDR3 contains 13 residues. Trimming removed 3 bases from V and 5 bases from J, with 10 bases in between. Germline-derived CDR1 and CDR2 are MDHEN and SYDVKM. CDR3 DNA sequence: TGTGCCAGCAGTTTGGGCCGTTGGACTGAAGCTTTCTTT. The encoded protein is CASSLGRWTEAFF.

The chain joins TRBV27 to TRBJ2-2; D perhaps matches TRBD1 (5 bases). Trimming cost V 3 bases and J 1 base, with 9 bases left between them. The CDR3 runs 15 residues. The germline V gene encodes CDR1 MNHEY and CDR2 SMNVEV (reference sequence). The CDR3 region has the DNA TGTGCCAGCAGTTTTGCAGGACAGAACACCGGGGAGCTGTTTTTT. Amino acid sequence: CASSFAGQNTGELFF.

This chain uses TRBV20-1 with TRBJ1-5; 12 nucleotides align to TRBD1. CDR3 length equals 19 residues. The germline V gene encodes CDR1 DFQATT and CDR2 SNEGSKA (reference sequence). Losses at the gene ends were 3 bases for V and 7 bases for J; bases not matched to a gene: 19. The CDR3 protein is CSASLGGQGAEKGKQPQHF. In DNA form, the CDR3 reads TGCAGTGCTAGTCTTGGGGGACAGGGGGCAGAAAAGGGTAAACAGCCCCAGCATTTT.

The V gene is TRBV7-8, the J gene TRBJ1-2; 7 bases are shared with TRBD1. The CDR3 is 15 residues long. The germline V gene encodes CDR1 SGHVS and CDR2 FQNEAQ. V shed 5 bases, J shed 2 bases, and the junction held 8 bases outside the gene matches. The CDR3 loop reads CASSNGQVENYGYTF. The CDR3 DNA follows: TGTGCCAGCAGCAATGGACAGGTTGAGAACTATGGCTACACCTTC.

This chain joins TRBV18 and TRBJ1-5; D is perhaps TRBD1 (6 bases). Germline CDR1 KGHSH, CDR2 LQKENI. The V gene lost 1 base and the J gene lost 5 bases, with 12 bases spanning the gap. The CDR3 length is 15 residues. For the CDR3, the DNA is TGTGCCAGCTCACCACTGGGGGCCCCGGATCAGCCCCAGCATTTT. It codes for CASSPLGAPDQPQHF.

V usage is TRBV27 and J usage is TRBJ2-3; D is ambiguous. This CDR3 has 12 residues. Germline lookup yields CDR1 MNHEY and CDR2 SMNVEV (reference sequence). The V gene lost 5 bases and the J gene lost 6 bases, with 9 bases spanning the gap. The CDR3: CASSQHSDTQYF. The CDR3 nucleotides read TGTGCCAGCAGTCAGCATAGCGATACGCAGTATTTT.

This chain uses TRBV29-1 with TRBJ1-2; TRBD1 might be the D (6 bases). CDR3 length: 16 residues. Germline V gene lookup returns CDR1 SQVTM and CDR2 ANQGSEA. Trimming cost V 6 bases and J 1 base, with 21 bases left between them. Written as DNA, the CDR3 is TGCAGCGTCACCTCTAGGGGGGGAGGGGGTAACTATGGCTACACCTTC. The encoded protein is CSVTSRGGGGNYGYTF.

The chain joins TRBV2 to TRBJ1-4; D is ambiguous. The germline V gene encodes CDR1 SNHLY and CDR2 FYNNEI. V was clipped by 7 bases and J by 7 bases, with 16 bases between them. CDR3 length equals 14 residues. The CDR3 sequence is CASKLSSEGEKLFF. The DNA of the CDR3 is TGTGCCAGCAAACTGTCTAGCGAGGGTGAAAAACTGTTTTTT.

This chain links TRBV7-2 with TRBJ2-5, with a weak D call TRBD2 (6 bases). This CDR3 has 13 amino acids. Germline lookup yields CDR1 SGHTA and CDR2 FQGNSA. V lost 3 bases and J 4 bases, leaving 9 bases between the germline ends. This chain's CDR3 is CASSLGTRETQYF. The CDR3 DNA reads as TGTGCCAGCAGCTTGGGGACTCGAGAGACCCAGTACTTC.